The clone carrying this T cell receptor beta chain was observed at least ten times. Time point given: technical triplicate 2. Preparation of the unsorted libraries drew on 2 million PBMCs stored at -80 C. The CDR3 covers 14 residues. From germline, CDR1 is SGHRS and CDR2 YFSETQ. Trimming removed 0 bases from V and 1 base from J, with 5 bases in between. 5'RACE generated cDNA with 10-nucleotide random UMIs. Sequencing of 15-18 subjects in each run yielded over 200 million TCR-beta sequences. MiXCR, run by TCRdb on the 5' RACE reads, gives a single entry per CDR3 protein. The sample shows about 59,000 distinct CDR3 sequences, 24% of them seen only once. The data originate from a study of neurological immune-mediated disorders.

Material: PBMCs. The clonotype was recovered from a man between 60 and 70 years old with HTLV-1-associated myelopathy (HAM/TSP). The chain recombines TRBV5-1 with TRBJ2-4; D is perhaps TRBD2 (5 bases). CDR3 sequence (DNA): TGCGCCAGCAGCTTGGGGGAGGCCAAAAACATTCAGTACTTC. This translates into CASSLGEAKNIQYF.